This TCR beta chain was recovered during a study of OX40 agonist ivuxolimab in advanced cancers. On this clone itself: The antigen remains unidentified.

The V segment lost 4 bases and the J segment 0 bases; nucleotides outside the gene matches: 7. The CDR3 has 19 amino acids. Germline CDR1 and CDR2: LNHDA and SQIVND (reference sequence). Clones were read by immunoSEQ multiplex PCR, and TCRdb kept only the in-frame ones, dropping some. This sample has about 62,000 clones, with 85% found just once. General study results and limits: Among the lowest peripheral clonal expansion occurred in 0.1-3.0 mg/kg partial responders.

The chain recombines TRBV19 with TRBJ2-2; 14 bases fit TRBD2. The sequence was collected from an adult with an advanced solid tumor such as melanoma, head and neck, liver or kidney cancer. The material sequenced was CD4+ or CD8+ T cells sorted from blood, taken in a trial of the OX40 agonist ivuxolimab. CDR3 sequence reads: CASSTGLAGDLANTGELFF. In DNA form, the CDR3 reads TGTGCCAGTAGTACGGGACTAGCGGGAGATTTGGCGAACACCGGGGAGCTGTTTTTT.